This passage covers 21 T cell receptor beta chains from one sample sequenced in a study of cytomegalovirus exposure and HLA in healthy donors. PCR employed 60 Vbeta and 13 Jbeta primers. Libraries were prepared by immunoSEQ multiplex PCR; TCRdb keeps only in-frame clonotypes and omits some of them. This table has roughly 98,000 clones, 70% to 80% appearing once. The material sequenced was PBMCs. The receptors originated from a man aged 18 to 35 in good health and CMV-seropositive.

The V gene is TRBV21-1, the J gene TRBJ2-5; the table's D call, TRBD2, has no DNA check behind it. TRBV21-1 is deemed a pseudogene. This CDR3 has 15 amino acids. CDR3 residues: CASSKVGEVCETQYF. Here the CDR3 DNA reads TGTGCCAGCAGCAAGGTCGGGGAGGTGTGTGAGACCCAGTACTTC.

The chain uses TRBV30 and TRBJ2-3; unclear D gene. Germline CDR1 and CDR2: GTSNPN and SVGIG (reference sequence). Trimming shortened V by 5 bases and J by 9 bases, and 12 bases separated the two germline ends. The CDR3 consists of 11 residues. CDR3 nucleotide sequence: TGTGCCTGGGTCCGCCTTGCGACGCAGTATTTT. As protein: CAWVRLATQYF.

The chain uses TRBV30 and TRBJ2-7; 12 bases are shared with TRBD2. The CDR3 has 14 residues. The J segment lost 3 bases and the V segment lost 3 bases, leaving 3 bases of the junction unmatched. Germline CDR1 reads GTSNPN; CDR2 reads SVGIG (reference sequence). This chain's CDR3 is CAWSLGLAGYEQYF. CDR3 nucleotides: TGTGCCTGGAGCTTGGGACTAGCGGGCTACGAGCAGTACTTC.

The V call is TRBV28, the J call TRBJ2-7, with 8 positions matching TRBD1. V dropped 5 bases and J dropped 3; count of bases not matched to a gene: 6. The CDR3 is 14 residues long. In germline, CDR1 is MDHEN, CDR2 SYDVKM. The CDR3 sequence: CASSGWTGSYEQYF. The DNA for the CDR3 is TGTGCCAGCAGTGGATGGACAGGGAGCTACGAGCAGTACTTC.

V and J are TRBV5-4 and TRBJ1-1; D possibly corresponds to TRBD1 (5 bases). V dropped 4 bases and J dropped 7 bases, with 17 bases sitting between them. Germline V gene data show CDR1 as SGHNT and CDR2 as YYREEE (reference sequence). This CDR3 has 14 amino acids. The CDR3: CASSTTGVLLEAFF. In nucleotides, the CDR3 is TGTGCCAGCAGCACCACGGGGGTTCTACTTGAAGCTTTCTTT.

The genes are TRBV30 and TRBJ2-1, with 8 bases matching TRBD2. V gave up 3 bases and J gave up 6 bases; unmatched junction bases: 13. In germline, CDR1 is GTSNPN, CDR2 SVGIG (reference sequence). The CDR3 is made up of 16 amino acids. The CDR3 nucleotides read TGTGCCTGGAGGGGAATAGCGGGGAAAGCTGGCAATGAGCAGTTCTTC. Translating gives CAWRGIAGKAGNEQFF.

There are a few counts of this clone. The chain uses TRBV5-6 and TRBJ1-2; D is ambiguous. The germline V gene has CDR1 SGHDT and CDR2 YYEEEE. The CDR3 runs to 14 residues. V lost 1 base and J 8 bases, leaving 15 bases between the germline ends. As DNA, the CDR3 is TGTGCCAGCAGCTTGCAAGGGTATGAGGGAGGCTACACCTTC. The encoded protein is CASSLQGYEGGYTF.

The J gene is TRBJ2-7, the V gene TRBV14, with 10 bases that match TRBD1. CDR3 length: 23 amino acids. Germline CDR1 SGHDN, CDR2 FVKESK. Losses at the gene ends were 1 base for V and 0 bases for J; bases not matched to a gene: 24. The CDR3 region is CASSQAYIGWDRGPPQASYEQYF. CDR3 DNA sequence: TGTGCCAGCAGCCAAGCTTATATCGGGTGGGACAGGGGCCCCCCTCAAGCCTCCTACGAGCAGTACTTC.

In DNA, the CDR3 is TGCGCCAGCAGCTTAACCGGAAGACAGGGGGCGAACACTGAAGCTTTCTTT. Translated, it gives CASSLTGRQGANTEAFF. The V and J genes are TRBV5-1 and TRBJ1-1; TRBD1 matches 10 bases. Germline CDR1 is SGHRS and CDR2 is YFSETQ. The CDR3 spans 17 residues. J lost 1 base, V lost 2 bases, and 8 bases had no gene match.

This clone was counted once. The J gene is TRBJ2-6, the V gene TRBV28, with 7 bases fitting TRBD1. Germline assignment: CDR1 MDHEN and CDR2 SYDVKM. After removal of 6 bases from V and 0 bases from J, the junction contained 2 bases not matched to a gene. CDR3 length: 15 amino acids. The DNA for the CDR3 is TGTGCCAGCAGAGACAGGGTCTCTGGGGCCAACGTCCTGACTTTC. Translating gives CASRDRVSGANVLTF.

V usage is TRBV4-1 and J usage is TRBJ1-1; D gene unclear. Trimming pared 0 bases from V and 7 bases from J, leaving 15 bases between. The CDR3 has 15 amino acids. Germline CDR1 reads MGHRA; CDR2 reads YSYEKL. DNA of the CDR3: TGCGCCAGCAGCCAAGAACCTAACCGACTCGTTGAAGCTTTCTTT. This codes for CASSQEPNRLVEAFF.

The chain couples TRBV30 to TRBJ2-4; D is undetermined. Trimming stripped 8 bases from V and 6 bases from J, with 17 bases between. This CDR3 is 13 amino acids long. The germline V gene encodes CDR1 GTSNPN and CDR2 SVGIG (reference sequence). As DNA, the CDR3 is TGTGCCATAAGCCCGGGTTTGGGAAACATTCAGTACTTC. Translating gives CAISPGLGNIQYF. The whole variable domain, filled in from reference TRBV30 and TRBJ2-4, reads SQTIHQWPATLVQPVGSPLSLECTVEGTSNPNLYWYRQAAGRGLQLLFYSVGIGQISSEVPQNLSASRPQDRQFILSSKKLLLSDSGFYLCAISPGLGNIQYFGAGTRLSVL.

This clone has just a few counts. This chain connects TRBV2 to TRBJ1-2; TRBD1 agrees at 9 bases. The V gene end was trimmed by 7 bases and the J gene end by 0 bases; junction bases not matched to a gene: 3. CDR3 size: 14 residues. In germline, CDR1 is SNHLY, CDR2 FYNNEI. The CDR3 loop reads CASTRQGANYGYTF. The DNA of the CDR3 is TGTGCCAGCACCCGACAGGGGGCTAACTATGGCTACACCTTC.

In this sample, this clone turned up a few times. The chain combines TRBV9 with TRBJ1-3; 8 positions match TRBD1. V was clipped by 0 bases and J by 0 bases; unmatched bases: 2. This CDR3 has 16 residues. Germline CDR1 and CDR2: SGDLS and YYNGEE. Here the CDR3 DNA reads TGTGCCAGCAGCGTAGGGGGGACAGGCTCTGGAAACACCATATATTTT. Translated, it gives CASSVGGTGSGNTIYF. Full variable domain (outside the CDR3, taken from reference TRBV9 and TRBJ1-3): DSGVTQTPKHLITATGQRVTLRCSPRSGDLSVYWYQQSLDQGLQFLIQYYNGEERAKGNILERFSAQQFPDLHSELNLSSLELGDSALYFCASSVGGTGSGNTIYFGEGSWLTVV.

A few counts support this clone. The rearrangement uses TRBV27 and TRBJ1-6, with a tentative D call TRBD1 (5 bases). Trimming removed 4 bases at V and 4 bases at J, with 11 bases between. CDR3 length equals 15 residues. In germline, CDR1 is MNHEY, CDR2 SMNVEV (reference sequence). CDR3 DNA sequence: TGTGCCAGCAGTTCAGGGTTTACTTATAATTCACCCCTCCACTTT. Translating gives CASSSGFTYNSPLHF.

The chain employs TRBV19 and TRBJ1-5; 9 bases match TRBD1. This CDR3 comprises 15 residues. Germline V lookup: CDR1 LNHDA, CDR2 SQIVND (reference sequence). V trimming: 1 base; J trimming: 10 bases; junction bases outside the gene matches: 8. The CDR3, as DNA: TGTGCCAGTAGTATAGGAGGACAGGGGAGTTTTCCCCAGCATTTT. Translation gives CASSIGGQGSFPQHF.

The sample holds one count of this clone. The chain has TRBV27 and TRBJ2-7; weak D call: TRBD1 (6 bases). Germline-derived CDR1 and CDR2 are MNHEY and SMNVEV (reference sequence). Trimming removed 6 bases from V and 5 bases from J, with 20 bases in between. The length of the CDR3 is 15 residues. DNA of the CDR3: TGTGCCAGCAGCCCCTTCGCCGCAGGGGACCACGAGCAGTACTTC. This codes for CASSPFAAGDHEQYF.

As DNA, the CDR3 is TGTGCCAGCAGTGAAGCCGCTAGCGGGGGGCCCACCGGGGAGCTGTTTTTT. Translating it yields CASSEAASGGPTGELFF. The J gene is TRBJ2-2, the V gene TRBV2; 11 nucleotides align to TRBD2. The germline V gene has CDR1 SNHLY and CDR2 FYNNEI. The CDR3 is 17 amino acids. Trimming at V came to 0 bases and at J to 4 bases, leaving 4 bases not matched to a gene.

A single count supports this clone. The genes are TRBV2 and TRBJ2-5; D call uncertain. V was clipped by 1 base and J by 8 bases, with 17 bases between them. The CDR3 runs 15 residues. Per the germline V gene, CDR1 is SNHLY and CDR2 is FYNNEI. In DNA form, the CDR3 reads TGTGCCAGCAGTGAAGAGAGCATTGGCGGCGAAACCCAGTACTTC. Translation: CASSEESIGGETQYF. Supplemented by reference TRBV2 and TRBJ2-5, the full variable domain reads EPEVTQTPSHQVTQMGQEVILRCVPISNHLYFYWYRQILGQKVEFLVSFYNNEISEKSEIFDDQFSVERPDGSNFTLKIRSTKLEDSAMYFCASSEESIGGETQYFGPGTRLLVL.

A single count supports this clone. The chain uses TRBV6-1 and TRBJ1-2, with a possible D match to TRBD1 (6 bases). The V end was cut by 8 bases, the J end by 5 bases, with 21 bases between. In germline, CDR1 is MNHNS, CDR2 SASEGT. The CDR3 has 15 residues. The CDR3 region has the DNA TGTGCCAGCTCCGAGGGGGTAGGGGCGGCTTATGGCTACACCTTC. Its translation: CASSEGVGAAYGYTF.

This clone was counted a few times. V usage is TRBV7-6 and J usage is TRBJ1-6; 7 bases match TRBD1. The CDR3 is made up of 16 amino acids. V shed 1 base, J shed 9 bases, and the junction held 9 bases outside the gene matches. Germline values: CDR1 SGHVS, CDR2 FNYEAQ. CDR3 sequence: CASSLEERQGVSPLHF. CDR3 DNA: TGTGCCAGCAGCTTAGAGGAGAGACAGGGAGTTTCACCCCTCCACTTT.